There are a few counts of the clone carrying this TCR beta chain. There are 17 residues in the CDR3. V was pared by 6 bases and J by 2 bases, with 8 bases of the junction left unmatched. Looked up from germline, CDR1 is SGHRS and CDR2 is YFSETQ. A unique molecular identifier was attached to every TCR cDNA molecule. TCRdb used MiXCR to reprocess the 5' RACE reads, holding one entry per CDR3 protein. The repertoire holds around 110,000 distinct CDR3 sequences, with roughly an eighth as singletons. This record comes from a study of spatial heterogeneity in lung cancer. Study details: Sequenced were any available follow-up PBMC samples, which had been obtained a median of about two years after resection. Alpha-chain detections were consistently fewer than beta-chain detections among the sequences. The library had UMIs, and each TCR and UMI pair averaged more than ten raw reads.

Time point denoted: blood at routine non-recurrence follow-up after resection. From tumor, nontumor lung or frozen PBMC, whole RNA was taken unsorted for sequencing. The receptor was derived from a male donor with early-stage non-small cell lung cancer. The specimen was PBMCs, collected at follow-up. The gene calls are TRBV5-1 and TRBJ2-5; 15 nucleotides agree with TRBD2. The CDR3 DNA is TGCGCCAGCACCCCGGGACTAGCGGGGGGACCGCAAGAGACCCAGTACTTC. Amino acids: CASTPGLAGGPQETQYF.